Listed below are T cell receptor beta chains from one sample, sequenced in a study of human T cells and chemical hapten exposure. From the RACE reads, TCRdb called clonotypes with MiXCR, one entry per CDR3 protein. The table includes around 200,000 distinct CDR3 sequences, approximately 26% detected once. Source: whole blood, taken in connection with sensitization to the hapten diphenylcyclopropenone (DPC). Receptors originate from a woman in her thirties or forties with alopecia areata. Some clones in this sample may be carry-over from other donors' samples. Each CDR3 is given with its conserved first and last residue. The D gene is left open where the match is weak. A clone size is listed for some rows: how often the clone was seen (once, few, many), or a class if it is expanded.

j_gene: TRBJ1-1; d_gene: -; v_gene: TRBV6-5; abundance: few; CDR3aa: CASSYSRRGNTEAFF; CDR3nt: TGTGCCAGCAGTTACTCGAGGAGGGGAAACACTGAAGCTTTCTTT
j_gene: TRBJ2-7; d_gene: -; v_gene: TRBV7-2; abundance: -; CDR3aa: CASSPTTSYEQYF; CDR3nt: TGTGCCAGCAGCCCAACCACTAGCTACGAGCAGTACTTC
j_gene: TRBJ2-2; d_gene: TRBD2; v_gene: TRBV5-1; abundance: once; CDR3aa: CASSDRLAAGELFF; CDR3nt: TGCGCCAGCAGCGACAGACTAGCAGCTGGGGAGCTGTTTTTT
j_gene: TRBJ2-7; d_gene: -; v_gene: TRBV29-1; abundance: -; CDR3aa: CSVGRDGPYEQYF; CDR3nt: TGCAGCGTTGGTAGGGACGGACCCTACGAGCAGTACTTC
j_gene: TRBJ2-7; d_gene: -; v_gene: TRBV28; abundance: few; CDR3aa: CASTRGTFPYEQYF; CDR3nt: TGTGCCAGCACCCGAGGGACATTCCCCTACGAGCAGTACTTC
j_gene: TRBJ2-7; d_gene: -; v_gene: TRBV12-3/TRBV12-4; abundance: -; CDR3aa: CASSTRGPTYF; CDR3nt: TGTGCCAGCAGTACCCGGGGACCCACATACTTC
j_gene: TRBJ2-7; d_gene: TRBD2; v_gene: TRBV6-5; abundance: -; CDR3aa: CASSTPGLAGEQQYF; CDR3nt: TGTGCCAGCAGTACTCCGGGACTAGCGGGAGAGCAGCAGTACTTC
j_gene: TRBJ2-7; d_gene: -; v_gene: TRBV29-1; abundance: -; CDR3aa: CSVRRQGISYEQYF; CDR3nt: TGCAGCGTTAGAAGACAAGGGATCTCCTACGAGCAGTACTTC
j_gene: TRBJ2-7; d_gene: -; v_gene: TRBV29-1; abundance: many; CDR3aa: CSVGGGLYEQYF; CDR3nt: TGCAGCGTCGGCGGCGGCCTCTACGAGCAGTACTTC
j_gene: TRBJ1-1; d_gene: -; v_gene: TRBV4-3; abundance: few; CDR3aa: CASSHGSGNTEAFF; CDR3nt: TGCGCCAGCAGCCATGGTTCAGGGAACACTGAAGCTTTCTTT
j_gene: TRBJ2-5; d_gene: TRBD2; v_gene: TRBV7-2; abundance: -; CDR3aa: CASSLGRTRETQYF; CDR3nt: TGTGCCAGCAGCTTAGGTCGGACTAGAGAGACCCAGTACTTC
j_gene: TRBJ2-1; d_gene: -; v_gene: TRBV2; abundance: few; CDR3aa: CASSEAPGSYNEQFF; CDR3nt: TGTGCCAGCAGTGAAGCTCCGGGGTCCTACAATGAGCAGTTCTTC
j_gene: TRBJ1-1; d_gene: -; v_gene: TRBV5-1; abundance: -; CDR3aa: CASSLDSILGAFF; CDR3nt: TGCGCCAGCAGCTTGGACTCGATATTGGGAGCTTTCTTT
j_gene: TRBJ2-3; d_gene: TRBD2; v_gene: TRBV27; abundance: few; CDR3aa: CASSWASGSPDTQYF; CDR3nt: TGTGCCAGCAGTTGGGCTAGCGGGAGCCCAGATACGCAGTATTTT
j_gene: TRBJ2-2; d_gene: -; v_gene: TRBV29-1; abundance: few; CDR3aa: CSVESGRKNTGELFF; CDR3nt: TGCAGCGTTGAATCGGGACGGAAAAACACCGGGGAGCTGTTTTTT
j_gene: TRBJ1-5; d_gene: -; v_gene: TRBV2; abundance: -; CDR3aa: CASSGGGSQPQHF; CDR3nt: TGTGCCAGCAGTGGGGGGGGAAGTCAGCCCCAGCATTTT
j_gene: TRBJ2-2; d_gene: -; v_gene: TRBV3-1; abundance: -; CDR3aa: CASSQPPRAIGELFF; CDR3nt: TGTGCCAGCAGCCAGCCCCCCCGGGCTATCGGGGAGCTGTTTTTT
j_gene: TRBJ2-7; d_gene: -; v_gene: TRBV28; abundance: few; CDR3aa: CASSPSDVYEQYF; CDR3nt: TGTGCCAGCAGTCCCAGCGACGTCTACGAGCAGTACTTC
j_gene: TRBJ1-5; d_gene: -; v_gene: TRBV24-1; abundance: few; CDR3aa: CATSDASTGNQPQHF; CDR3nt: TGTGCCACCAGTGACGCAAGTACGGGCAATCAGCCCCAGCATTTT
j_gene: TRBJ2-1; d_gene: -; v_gene: TRBV6-2/TRBV6-3; abundance: few; CDR3aa: CASSLTGRIYNEQFF; CDR3nt: TGTGCCAGCAGCCTGACCGGACGGATCTACAATGAGCAGTTCTTC
j_gene: TRBJ2-7; d_gene: -; v_gene: TRBV5-4; abundance: -; CDR3aa: CASSSPEQYF; CDR3nt: TGTGCCAGCAGCAGTCCCGAGCAGTACTTC
j_gene: TRBJ2-4; d_gene: TRBD1; v_gene: TRBV4-2; abundance: few; CDR3aa: CASSQDGTGTNIQYF; CDR3nt: TGTGCCAGCAGCCAAGATGGGACAGGTACAAACATTCAGTACTTC
j_gene: TRBJ1-2; d_gene: TRBD1; v_gene: TRBV20-1; abundance: -; CDR3aa: CSATQGGDGYTF; CDR3nt: TGCAGTGCCACCCAAGGGGGCGATGGCTACACCTTC
j_gene: TRBJ2-3; d_gene: -; v_gene: TRBV28; abundance: once; CDR3aa: CASSLWRADTQYF; CDR3nt: TGTGCCAGCAGTTTATGGCGGGCAGATACGCAGTATTTT
j_gene: TRBJ2-3; d_gene: TRBD2; v_gene: TRBV24-1; abundance: -; CDR3aa: CATTTSGKADTQYF; CDR3nt: TGTGCCACCACAACTAGCGGAAAGGCAGATACGCAGTATTTT
j_gene: TRBJ2-1; d_gene: -; v_gene: TRBV11-2; abundance: -; CDR3aa: CASSLGGGSSFF; CDR3nt: TGTGCCAGCAGCTTGGGAGGTGGGTCTTCGTTCTTC
j_gene: TRBJ1-2; d_gene: -; v_gene: TRBV28; abundance: many; CDR3aa: CASSYSSYGYTF; CDR3nt: TGTGCCAGCAGTTACAGTAGCTATGGCTACACCTTC
j_gene: TRBJ1-1; d_gene: -; v_gene: TRBV5-1; abundance: -; CDR3aa: CASSLTGLSGTEAFF; CDR3nt: TGCGCCAGCAGCTTGACGGGACTTAGCGGCACTGAAGCTTTCTTT
j_gene: TRBJ2-1; d_gene: -; v_gene: TRBV12-3/TRBV12-4; abundance: few; CDR3aa: CASSLEGPYNEQFF; CDR3nt: TGTGCCAGCAGCCTGGAGGGCCCTTACAATGAGCAGTTCTTC
j_gene: TRBJ1-5; d_gene: -; v_gene: TRBV20-1; abundance: -; CDR3aa: CSARNPGTQPQHF; CDR3nt: TGCAGTGCTAGAAACCCTGGGACTCAGCCCCAGCATTTT
j_gene: TRBJ2-1; d_gene: -; v_gene: TRBV27; abundance: -; CDR3aa: CASSRDLRAEQFF; CDR3nt: TGTGCCAGCAGCAGGGACCTCCGAGCTGAGCAGTTCTTC
j_gene: TRBJ1-6; d_gene: TRBD1; v_gene: TRBV20-1; abundance: few; CDR3aa: CSASLRTGSSYNSPLHF; CDR3nt: TGCAGTGCTAGTCTGAGGACAGGGAGCTCCTATAATTCACCCCTCCACTTT
j_gene: TRBJ2-3; d_gene: TRBD1; v_gene: TRBV29-1; abundance: few; CDR3aa: CSVRTGMLTDTQYF; CDR3nt: TGCAGCGTTAGGACAGGGATGTTGACAGATACGCAGTATTTT
j_gene: TRBJ2-3; d_gene: -; v_gene: TRBV9; abundance: -; CDR3aa: CASSVVFGTDTQYF; CDR3nt: TGTGCCAGCAGCGTAGTCTTTGGCACAGATACGCAGTATTTT
j_gene: TRBJ1-1; d_gene: -; v_gene: TRBV29-1; abundance: many; CDR3aa: CSVEANSGAEAFF; CDR3nt: TGCAGCGTTGAAGCCAACTCGGGCGCTGAAGCTTTCTTT
j_gene: TRBJ1-5; d_gene: -; v_gene: TRBV28; abundance: few; CDR3aa: CASSLTADSNQPQHF; CDR3nt: TGTGCCAGCAGTTTAACCGCAGATAGCAATCAGCCCCAGCATTTT
j_gene: TRBJ2-1; d_gene: TRBD2; v_gene: TRBV7-9; abundance: -; CDR3aa: CASSFASGRYNEQFF; CDR3nt: TGTGCCAGCAGCTTCGCTAGCGGGAGGTACAATGAGCAGTTCTTC
j_gene: TRBJ1-5; d_gene: -; v_gene: TRBV12-3/TRBV12-4; abundance: few; CDR3aa: CASSLGQQYQPQHF; CDR3nt: TGTGCCAGCAGTTTAGGGCAGCAATATCAGCCCCAGCATTTT
j_gene: TRBJ2-4; d_gene: -; v_gene: TRBV20-1; abundance: few; CDR3aa: CSAGRNIQYF; CDR3nt: TGCAGTGCTGGGAGGAACATTCAGTACTTC
j_gene: TRBJ2-7; d_gene: -; v_gene: TRBV7-2; abundance: -; CDR3aa: CASSLAGGRGHEQYF; CDR3nt: TGTGCCAGCAGCTTAGCGGGGGGAAGGGGCCACGAGCAGTACTTC
j_gene: TRBJ2-7; d_gene: TRBD1; v_gene: TRBV9; abundance: -; CDR3aa: CASSEGDSRPYEQYF; CDR3nt: TGTGCCAGCAGCGAGGGGGACAGCCGCCCCTACGAGCAGTACTTC